The entry below gives a single T cell receptor beta chain sequence along with its context. Its antigen remains undetermined. Base qualities are not recorded, but no much larger clone differs from it by a single base. The protocol used for the library was the immunoSEQ multiplex PCR assay. The source is immuneACCESS, and TCRdb retained only in-frame sequences with V and J called. Part of the clones is not carried over; for the studies checked, unresolved V genes explain less than half of this, and the remainder is unexplained. This sample is represented by 700,000 or so clones; roughly 85% of them were singletons. The top ten clones comprise roughly 0.01% of the sample. This specimen comes from a study of shared T cell receptors in the human thymus (dated by TCRdb to the early 2020s). As for the study more broadly: The study examined how self-reactive, shared T-cell receptor alpha chains are generated in the human thymus.

V is shortened by 4 bases, J by 0 bases, and the region joining them spans 10 bases. The CDR1 and CDR2 encoded by the germline V gene are SGDLS and YYNGEE. The CDR3 runs 14 amino acids, cysteine and phenylalanine included. Only CDR3 DNA remains: 42 bases, in frame from the first base. This sample also belongs to another study, concerning human thymus T cells. As the second publication notes: The donors were immunologically healthy infants in Finland who had open corrective cardiac surgery for congenital heart defects. The thymus tissue came from surgical resects taken out during corrective cardiac surgery. Both the thymic and the peripheral blood repertoires appeared to show biased V and J gene segment usage. Highly overlapping thymic TCR repertoires among unrelated individuals were reported in the related research. TCR alpha and beta repertoires from about 8 infant thymus samples and a few related peripheral blood samples were characterized in the study. Donor ages ranged from roughly 6 to 250 days, and the cohort comprised about six male and a couple of female infants. After being mechanically released from the tissue, thymocytes were kept at -70 degrees C in pellets of about 8.5-34 million cells. A QIAsymphony instrument was used to extract genomic DNA from the frozen cell pellets. TCRB and TCRAD loci were amplified from a standardized quantity of quality-controlled genomic DNA using the immunoSEQ multiplex PCR assay. The V(D)J region was spanned by amplicons of a length sufficient to cover the CDR3 and to identify V and J genes. Through the commercial immunoSEQ service, the amplicons were sequenced on an Illumina platform. Primer bias and sequencing errors were corrected as previously described, and TCRAD and TCRB definitions were based on the IMGT database. Repertoires were analysed with immunoSEQ Analyzer 3.0 and VDJTools, covering basic statistics, V/J segment usage, diversity estimates, rarefaction and pairwise overlap. Diversity was estimated with Chao1, ChaoE, Efron-Thisted, Shannon and inverse Simpson indices, and also on datasets down-sampled to the smallest sample. Repertoire overlap was assessed by strict matching of CDR3 nucleotide sequence, V gene and J gene, and clustering was done by Jaccard-based multidimensional scaling. On average, thymus samples gave hundreds of thousands of unique TCRB clonotypes, whereas blood samples gave roughly 84,000.

The sequence joins TRBV9 to TRBJ1-1; TRBD1 is possibly the D segment (5 matching bases). The sequence derives from a girl under three years old with a congenital heart defect. Donor details come from another sample of the same person, matched by shared clones. The material sequenced was thymocytes. The nucleotide sequence is given as TGTGCCAGCAGCCCCGAAGGGGTGAACACTGAAGCTTTCTTT. The resulting protein is CASSPEGVNTEAFF.